This TCR beta chain was found in a study of T cell repertoires in cytomegalovirus infection. Study context: Public TCR beta signatures provided an indication of both CMV infection and a matching HLA type.

The CDR3 runs to 19 residues. Germline loops: CDR1 SGHNT, CDR2 YENEEA. V trimming: 5 bases; J trimming: 6 bases; junction bases outside the gene matches: 16. Regarding the study as a whole: Summed frequency of public TCR beta families distinguished CMV carriers with the relevant HLA. HLA-C-restricted TCR beta clonotypes specific for CMV led the ex vivo response.

TCRdb reprocessed the reads via MiXCR and lists one record per CDR3 protein. The sample records 100,000 to 150,000 distinct CDR3 sequences, roughly a quarter being singletons. This clonotype was counted between two and nine times. Its antigen is unidentified. The receptor was isolated from a human donor in good health (CMV status not recorded). Some clones in this sample may be carry-over from other donors' samples. The chain combines TRBV11-3 with TRBJ2-1; 13 nucleotides line up with TRBD2. Input material: PBMCs, sequenced either directly or after in vitro stimulation (not recorded which). The CDR3 DNA is TGTGCCAGCAGCGGACGGCTGTGGACTAGCGGGAGATCCCCCAATGAGCAGTTCTTC. Translated, it gives CASSGRLWTSGRSPNEQFF.